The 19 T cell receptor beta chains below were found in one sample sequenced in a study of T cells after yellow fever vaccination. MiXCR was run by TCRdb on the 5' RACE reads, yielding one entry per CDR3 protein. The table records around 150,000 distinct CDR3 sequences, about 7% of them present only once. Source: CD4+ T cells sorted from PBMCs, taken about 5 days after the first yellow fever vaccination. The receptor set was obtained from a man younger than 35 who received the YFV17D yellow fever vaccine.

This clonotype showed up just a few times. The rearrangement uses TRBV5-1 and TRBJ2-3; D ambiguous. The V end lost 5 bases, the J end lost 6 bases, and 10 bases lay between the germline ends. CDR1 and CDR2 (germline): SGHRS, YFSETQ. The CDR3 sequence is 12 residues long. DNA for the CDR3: TGCGCCAGCAGGCTAGGGCCGGATACGCAGTATTTT. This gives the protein CASRLGPDTQYF.

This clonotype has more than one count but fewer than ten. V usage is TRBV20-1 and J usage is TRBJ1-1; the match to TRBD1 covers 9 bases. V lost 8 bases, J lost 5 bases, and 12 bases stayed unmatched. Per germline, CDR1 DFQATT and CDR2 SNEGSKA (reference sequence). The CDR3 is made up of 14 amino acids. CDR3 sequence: CSPGAGQGRTEAFF. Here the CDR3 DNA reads TGCAGTCCCGGGGCGGGACAGGGAAGGACTGAAGCTTTCTTT.

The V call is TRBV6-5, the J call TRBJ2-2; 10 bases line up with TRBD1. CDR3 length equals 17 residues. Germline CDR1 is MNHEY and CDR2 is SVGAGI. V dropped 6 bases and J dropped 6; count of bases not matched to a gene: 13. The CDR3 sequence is CASSQTGQGLFPGELFF. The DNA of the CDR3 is TGTGCCAGCAGCCAAACGGGACAGGGGCTTTTTCCCGGGGAGCTGTTTTTT.

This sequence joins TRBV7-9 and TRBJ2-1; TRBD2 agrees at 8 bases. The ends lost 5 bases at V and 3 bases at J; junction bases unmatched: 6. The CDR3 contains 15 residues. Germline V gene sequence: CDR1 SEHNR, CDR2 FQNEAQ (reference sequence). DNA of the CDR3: TGTGCCAGCAGCCCGACTAGCGTGGACTACAATGAGCAGTTCTTC. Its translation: CASSPTSVDYNEQFF.

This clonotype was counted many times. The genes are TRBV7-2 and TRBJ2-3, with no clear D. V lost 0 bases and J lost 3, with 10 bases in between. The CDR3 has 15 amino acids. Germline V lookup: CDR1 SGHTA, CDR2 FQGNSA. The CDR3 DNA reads TGTGCCAGCAGCTTAGCGAGTTTGGGTACAGATACGCAGTATTTT. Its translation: CASSLASLGTDTQYF.

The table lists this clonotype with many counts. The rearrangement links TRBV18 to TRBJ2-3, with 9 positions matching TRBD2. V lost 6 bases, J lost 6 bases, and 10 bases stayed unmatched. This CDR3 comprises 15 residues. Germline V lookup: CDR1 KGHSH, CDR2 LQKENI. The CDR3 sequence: CASSSRGGIMDTQYF. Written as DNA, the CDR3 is TGTGCCAGCTCGTCGCGGGGGGGCATTATGGATACGCAGTATTTT.

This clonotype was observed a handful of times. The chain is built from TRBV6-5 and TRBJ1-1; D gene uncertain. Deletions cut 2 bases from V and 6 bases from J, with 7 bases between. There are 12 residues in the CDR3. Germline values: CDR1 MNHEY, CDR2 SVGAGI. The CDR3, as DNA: TGTGCCAGCAGTTACCTAGGCGCTGAAGCTTTCTTT. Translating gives CASSYLGAEAFF.

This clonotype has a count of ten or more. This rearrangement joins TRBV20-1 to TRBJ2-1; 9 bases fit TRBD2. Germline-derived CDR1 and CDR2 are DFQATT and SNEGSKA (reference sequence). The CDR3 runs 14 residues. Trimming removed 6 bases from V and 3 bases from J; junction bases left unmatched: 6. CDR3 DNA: TGCAGTGCCCAAGCGGGGGGCCGCTACAATGAGCAGTTCTTC. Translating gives CSAQAGGRYNEQFF.

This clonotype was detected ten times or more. The CDR3 DNA is TGTGCCAGCTCGCACTCGGAAACCCTAGCCAAAAACATTCAGTACTTC. Translation: CASSHSETLAKNIQYF. The chain uses TRBV25-1 and TRBJ2-4; D call uncertain. The CDR3 is 16 amino acids. The V gene lost 8 bases and the J gene lost 0 bases, with 17 bases spanning the gap. Germline assignment: CDR1 MGHDK and CDR2 SYGVNS.

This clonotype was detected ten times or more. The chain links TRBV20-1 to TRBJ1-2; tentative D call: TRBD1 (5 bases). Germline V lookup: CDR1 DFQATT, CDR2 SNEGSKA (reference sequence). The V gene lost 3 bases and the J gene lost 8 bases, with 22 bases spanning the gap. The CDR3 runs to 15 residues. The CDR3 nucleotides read TGCAGTGCTAGGGGCGTTTTGCCCTGGGACGGGGGCTACACCTTC. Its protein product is CSARGVLPWDGGYTF.

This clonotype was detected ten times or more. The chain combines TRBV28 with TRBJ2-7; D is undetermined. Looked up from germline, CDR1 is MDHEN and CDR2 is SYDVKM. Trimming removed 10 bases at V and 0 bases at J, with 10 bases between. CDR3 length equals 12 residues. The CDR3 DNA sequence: TGTGCCACCCTTGGGCCCTCCTACGAGCAGTACGTC. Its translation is CATLGPSYEQYV.

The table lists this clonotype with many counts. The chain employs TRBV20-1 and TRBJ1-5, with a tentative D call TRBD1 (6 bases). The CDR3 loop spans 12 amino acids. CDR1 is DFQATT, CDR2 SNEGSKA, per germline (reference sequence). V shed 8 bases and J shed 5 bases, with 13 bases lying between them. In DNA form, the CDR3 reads TGCAGTCAGGCGTCAGGGGATCAGCCCCAGCATTTT. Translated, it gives CSQASGDQPQHF.

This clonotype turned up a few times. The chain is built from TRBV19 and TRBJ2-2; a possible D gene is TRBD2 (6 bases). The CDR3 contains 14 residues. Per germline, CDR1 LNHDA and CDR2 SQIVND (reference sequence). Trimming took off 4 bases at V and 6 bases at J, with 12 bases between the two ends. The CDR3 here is CASSTAAGAGELFF. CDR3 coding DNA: TGTGCCAGTAGTACGGCAGCGGGTGCCGGGGAGCTGTTTTTT.

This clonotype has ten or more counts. CDR3 coding DNA: TGCGCCAGCAGCTGGGGACAGGGCTCCTACGAGCAGTACGTC. Amino acids: CASSWGQGSYEQYV. The chain couples TRBV5-1 to TRBJ2-7; TRBD1 matches at 9 bases. Looked up from germline, CDR1 is SGHRS and CDR2 is YFSETQ. Unmatched junction bases numbered 1, after V lost 3 bases and J lost 0 bases. The CDR3 runs 14 residues.

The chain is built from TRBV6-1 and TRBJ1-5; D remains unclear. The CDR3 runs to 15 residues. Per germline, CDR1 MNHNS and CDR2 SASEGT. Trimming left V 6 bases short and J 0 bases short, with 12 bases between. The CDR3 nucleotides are TGTGCCAGCAGCGCCCTCGGCACTAGCAATCAGCCCCAGCATTTT. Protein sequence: CASSALGTSNQPQHF.

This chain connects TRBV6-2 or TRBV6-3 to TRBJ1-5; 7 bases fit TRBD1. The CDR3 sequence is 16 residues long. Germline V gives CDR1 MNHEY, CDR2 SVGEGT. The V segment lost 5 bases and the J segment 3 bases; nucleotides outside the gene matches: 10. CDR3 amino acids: CASSLRPGTVNQPQHF. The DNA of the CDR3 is TGTGCCAGCAGTCTTCGTCCCGGGACAGTCAATCAGCCCCAGCATTTT.

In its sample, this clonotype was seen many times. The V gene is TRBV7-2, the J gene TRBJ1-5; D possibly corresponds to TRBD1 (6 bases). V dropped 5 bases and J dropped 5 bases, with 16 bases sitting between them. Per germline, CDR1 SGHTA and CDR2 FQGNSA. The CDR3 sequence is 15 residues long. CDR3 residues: CASSPQGAGDQPQHF. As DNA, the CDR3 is TGTGCCAGCAGCCCCCAGGGCGCAGGGGATCAGCCCCAGCATTTT.

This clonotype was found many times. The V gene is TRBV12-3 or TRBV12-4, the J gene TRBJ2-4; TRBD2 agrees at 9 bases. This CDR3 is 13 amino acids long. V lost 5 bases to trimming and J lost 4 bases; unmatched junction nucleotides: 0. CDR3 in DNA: TGTGCCAGCAGTACTAGCGGGAAAAACATTCAGTACTTC. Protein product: CASSTSGKNIQYF.

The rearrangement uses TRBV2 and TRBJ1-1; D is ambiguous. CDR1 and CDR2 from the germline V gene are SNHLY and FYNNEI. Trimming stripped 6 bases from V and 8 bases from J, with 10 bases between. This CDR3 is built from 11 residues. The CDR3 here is CASRSLGEAFF. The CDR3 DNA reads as TGTGCCAGCAGATCATTGGGGGAAGCTTTCTTT.